The present TCR beta chain was sequenced within a study of blood T cell repertoires in COVID-19 (dated by TCRdb to about 2020). Regarding the study in general: The collaborator samples originated in the United States, Italy and Spain and spanned the acute and convalescent phases of COVID-19. The prospective study material was composed of cDNA or gDNA derived from T cells, B-cell-depleted T cells, or PBMCs. Deeply sampled blood TCRbeta repertoires from subjects exposed to, actively infected with, or recovered from COVID-19 were included in the dataset. The repertoires were released in a freely available public database intended as a resource for research on the immune response to SARS-CoV-2. The samples were drawn from two sources: the first 160 participants of the ongoing ImmuneRACE study, and over 950 subjects contributed by 6 global collaborators. Sample metadata almost always included a de-identified subject ID, COVID-19 status, age in years and sex. HLA class I and class II types, where available, came from metadata supplied by the sample provider rather than from assay-based typing.

One collaborating source in Seattle enrolled patients while the patients were actively infected and followed the patients over time throughout the course of disease. Whole blood was collected in K2EDTA tubes by collaborating institutions according to the institutions' own protocols. For TCRbeta analysis, collaborator samples were shipped as frozen whole blood, as isolated PBMCs, or as DNA extracted from either sample type. Notes on this clone: There is no known antigen for this receptor. Per-base quality was not reported, and no clone a single base away is much larger than it.

TCRbeta CDR3 regions were amplified from genomic DNA by means of the immunoSEQ Assay, a bias-controlled multiplex PCR. Concerning the study's data processing: Within the assay, amplification of reference gene primers was used to estimate how many nucleated cells each sample contained. Sequence reads were collapsed and filtered to measure the absolute abundance of every unique TCRbeta CDR3 rearrangement. For each sample, productive Simpson clonality was calculated as the square root of Simpson's diversity index across productive rearrangements. As stored in TCRdb, this immuneACCESS dataset retains in-frame rearrangements with V and J assigned. A fraction of the clones does not appear; measured against another copy, unresolved V genes explain less than half of the discrepancy, and the remainder lacks a known reason. That table gives V, J and clone size, and the DNA gave D and trimming. The sample contains some 160,000 clones, around 87% of them found a single time. The ten biggest clones cover 2% to 3% of the sample.

Between the V and J ends, shortened by 8 bases and 5 bases respectively, the junction contains 15 bases. CDR3 length: 13 amino acids, cysteine to phenylalanine. The DNA shown is the 39-base CDR3, in frame from base 1. The germline V gene yields SNHLY for CDR1 and FYNNEI for CDR2. Results the study describes overall, beyond this receptor: The quantity of clinical and demographic metadata differed by source and by participant and was supplied without curation.

This clonotype was sampled from a woman older than 75 with COVID-19, enrolled during active disease. Rearrangement joined TRBV2 to TRBJ2-5; the D gene is possibly TRBD2, with 6 bases matching. Material for sequencing was peripheral blood. The nucleotide sequence reads as follows: TGTGCCAGCGGGGGGACCCCCGGGGAGACCCAGTACTTC. Its protein product is CASGGTPGETQYF.